The sequence of this T cell receptor (beta chain) was determined in a study of blood T cell repertoires in COVID-19. Grouping used clinical history reported by participants in a survey and questionnaire. The germline V gene has CDR1 MDHEN and CDR2 SYDVKM. CDR3 size: 14 residues. Trimming pared 3 bases from V and 4 bases from J, leaving 12 bases between. Measured with immunoSEQ multiplex PCR; TCRdb has only the in-frame clones, and not every one. The repertoire has about 250,000 clones, 85% to 90% of them found once; the top ten carry around 1.7%. V is TRBV28 and J is TRBJ1-2, with D unresolved. Specimen: PBMCs or T cells enriched from blood (not recorded which). The TCR originated in a man between 35 and 55 years old who had recovered from COVID-19. The CDR3 loop is CASSLGQVTYGYTF. CDR3 DNA: TGTGCCAGCAGTTTGGGTCAGGTGACCTATGGCTACACCTTC.